The T cell receptor beta chain described here comes from a study of PD-1 blockade in mismatch repair-deficient tumors. Profiled with immunoSEQ multiplex PCR; TCRdb holds only in-frame clones, not every one. The sample has around 49,000 clones; under 85% are singletons. Germline CDR1 is SGHAT and CDR2 is FQNNGV. The V and J ends lost 3 bases and 7 bases respectively, with 18 bases between them. The CDR3 totals 15 residues. Sequenced here: PBMCs, sampled before pembrolizumab treatment. This clonotype was obtained from an adult with mismatch repair-deficient cancer. The chain combines TRBV11-2 with TRBJ2-5, with D maybe TRBD2 (5 bases). CDR3 DNA: TGTGCCAGCAGCTTGATTCTTGGACTCACCCCGACCCAGTACTTC. Protein: CASSLILGLTPTQYF.